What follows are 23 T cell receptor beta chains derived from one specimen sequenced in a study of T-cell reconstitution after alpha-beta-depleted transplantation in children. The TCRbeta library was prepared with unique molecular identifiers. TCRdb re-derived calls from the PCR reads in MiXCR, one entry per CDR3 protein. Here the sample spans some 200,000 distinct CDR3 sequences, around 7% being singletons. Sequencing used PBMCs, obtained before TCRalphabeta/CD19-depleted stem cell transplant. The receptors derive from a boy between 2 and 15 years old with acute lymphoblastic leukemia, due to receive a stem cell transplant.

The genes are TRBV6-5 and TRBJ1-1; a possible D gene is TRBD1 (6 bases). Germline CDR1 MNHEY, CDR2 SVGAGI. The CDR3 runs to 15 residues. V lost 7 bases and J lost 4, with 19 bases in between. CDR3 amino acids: CASIQGLRVGTEAFF. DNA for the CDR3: TGTGCCAGCATCCAGGGGCTTCGGGTGGGCACTGAAGCTTTCTTT.

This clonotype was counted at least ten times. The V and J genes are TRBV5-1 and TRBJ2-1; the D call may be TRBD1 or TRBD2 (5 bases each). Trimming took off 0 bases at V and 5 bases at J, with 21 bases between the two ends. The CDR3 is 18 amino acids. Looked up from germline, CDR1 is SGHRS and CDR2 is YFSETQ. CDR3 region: CASSLGGPLGQGDNEQFF. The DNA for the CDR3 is TGCGCCAGCAGCTTGGGTGGACCCTTAGGGCAGGGAGACAATGAGCAGTTCTTC.

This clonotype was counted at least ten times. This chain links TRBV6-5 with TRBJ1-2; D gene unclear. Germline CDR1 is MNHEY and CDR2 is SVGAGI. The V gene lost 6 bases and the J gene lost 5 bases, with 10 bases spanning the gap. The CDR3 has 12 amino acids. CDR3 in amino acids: CASSSPGYGYTF. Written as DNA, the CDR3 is TGTGCCAGCAGCTCTCCGGGGTATGGCTACACCTTC.

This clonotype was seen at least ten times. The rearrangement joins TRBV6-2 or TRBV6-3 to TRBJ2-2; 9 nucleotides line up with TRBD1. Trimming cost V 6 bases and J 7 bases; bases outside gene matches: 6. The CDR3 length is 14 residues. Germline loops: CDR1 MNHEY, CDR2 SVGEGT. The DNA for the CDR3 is TGTGCCAGCAGCGCCGGACAGGGGATCGGGGAGCTGTTTTTT. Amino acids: CASSAGQGIGELFF.

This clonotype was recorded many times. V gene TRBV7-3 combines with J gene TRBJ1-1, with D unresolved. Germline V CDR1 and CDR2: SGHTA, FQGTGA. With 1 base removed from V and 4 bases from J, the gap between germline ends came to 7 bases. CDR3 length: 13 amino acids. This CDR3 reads CASSLMSGTEAFF. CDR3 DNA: TGTGCCAGCAGCTTAATGAGCGGCACTGAAGCTTTCTTT.

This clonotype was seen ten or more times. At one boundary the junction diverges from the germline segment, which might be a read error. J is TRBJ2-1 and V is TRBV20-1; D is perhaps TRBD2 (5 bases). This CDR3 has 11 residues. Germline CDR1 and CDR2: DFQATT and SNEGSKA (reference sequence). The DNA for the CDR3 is TGCAGTGCTAGAGAAAGCCCGGACTTCCCCTTC. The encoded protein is CSARESPDFPF.

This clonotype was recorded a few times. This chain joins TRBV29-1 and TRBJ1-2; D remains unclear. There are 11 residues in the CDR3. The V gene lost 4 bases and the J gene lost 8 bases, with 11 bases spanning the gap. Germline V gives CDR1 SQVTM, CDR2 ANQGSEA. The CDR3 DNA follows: TGCAGCGTTGCTCAAGCCTGGGGCTACACCTTC. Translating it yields CSVAQAWGYTF.

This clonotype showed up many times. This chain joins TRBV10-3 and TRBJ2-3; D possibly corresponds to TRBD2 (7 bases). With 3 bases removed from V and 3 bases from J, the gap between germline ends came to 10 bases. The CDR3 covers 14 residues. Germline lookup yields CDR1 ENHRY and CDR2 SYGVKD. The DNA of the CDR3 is TGTGCCATCAGTGAACGGGGGGCGACAGATACGCAGTATTTT. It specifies CAISERGATDTQYF.

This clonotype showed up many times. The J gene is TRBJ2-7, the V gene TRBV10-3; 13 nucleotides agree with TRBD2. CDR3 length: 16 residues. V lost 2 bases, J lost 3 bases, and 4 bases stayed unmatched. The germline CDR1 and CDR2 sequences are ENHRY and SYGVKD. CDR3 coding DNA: TGTGCCATCAGTGAGCTGGGACTAGCGGGGAGCTACGAGCAGTACTTC. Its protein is CAISELGLAGSYEQYF.

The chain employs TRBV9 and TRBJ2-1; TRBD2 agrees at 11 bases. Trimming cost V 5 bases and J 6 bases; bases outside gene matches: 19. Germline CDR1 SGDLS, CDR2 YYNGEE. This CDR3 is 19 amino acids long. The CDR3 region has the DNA TGTGCCAGCAGTCCCGGGTTTAGCGGGGGGGCATCAGAGGTCAATGAGCAGTTCTTC. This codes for CASSPGFSGGASEVNEQFF.

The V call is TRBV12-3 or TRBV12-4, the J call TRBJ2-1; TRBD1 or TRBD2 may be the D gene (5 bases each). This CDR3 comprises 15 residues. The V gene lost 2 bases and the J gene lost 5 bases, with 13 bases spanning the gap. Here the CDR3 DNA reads TGTGCCAGCAGTTTATGGCAGGGACCCCACAATGAGCAGTTCTTC. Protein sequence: CASSLWQGPHNEQFF.

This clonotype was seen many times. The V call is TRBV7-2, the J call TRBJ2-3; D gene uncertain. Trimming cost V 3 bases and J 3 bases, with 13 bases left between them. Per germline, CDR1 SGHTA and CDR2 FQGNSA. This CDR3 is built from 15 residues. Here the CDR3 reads CASSFSPRLTDTQYF. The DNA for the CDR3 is TGTGCCAGCAGCTTTAGCCCTCGGCTTACAGATACGCAGTATTTT.

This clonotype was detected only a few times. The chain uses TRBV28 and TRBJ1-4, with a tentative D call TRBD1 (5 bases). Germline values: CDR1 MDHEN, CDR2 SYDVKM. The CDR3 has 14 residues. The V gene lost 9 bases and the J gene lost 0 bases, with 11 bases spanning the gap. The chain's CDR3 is CASQGFATNEKLFF. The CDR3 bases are TGTGCCAGTCAGGGATTTGCAACTAATGAAAAACTGTTTTTT.

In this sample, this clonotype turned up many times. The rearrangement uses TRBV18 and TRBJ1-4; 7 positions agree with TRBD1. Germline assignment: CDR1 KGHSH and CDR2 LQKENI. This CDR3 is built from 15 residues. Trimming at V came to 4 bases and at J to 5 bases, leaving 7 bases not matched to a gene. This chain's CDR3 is CASSQNDRENEKLFF. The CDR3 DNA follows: TGTGCCAGCTCACAAAACGACAGGGAGAATGAAAAACTGTTTTTT.

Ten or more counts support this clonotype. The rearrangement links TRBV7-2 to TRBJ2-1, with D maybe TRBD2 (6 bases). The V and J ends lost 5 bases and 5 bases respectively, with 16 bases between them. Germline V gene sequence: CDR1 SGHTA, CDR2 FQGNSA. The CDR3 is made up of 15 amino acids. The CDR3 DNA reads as TGTGCCAGCAGCCTTACGGGACTGGCTAACAATGAGCAGTTCTTC. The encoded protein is CASSLTGLANNEQFF.

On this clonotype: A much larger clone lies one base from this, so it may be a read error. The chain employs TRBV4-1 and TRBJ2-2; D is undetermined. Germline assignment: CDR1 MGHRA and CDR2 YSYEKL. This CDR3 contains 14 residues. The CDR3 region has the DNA TGCGCCATCAGCCAAATGATGGGGTCCGGGGAGCTGTTTTTT. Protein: CAISQMMGSGELFF.

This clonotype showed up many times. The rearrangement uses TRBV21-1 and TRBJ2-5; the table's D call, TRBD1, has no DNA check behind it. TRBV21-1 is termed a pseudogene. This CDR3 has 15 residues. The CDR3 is CASSSGQDDQETQYF. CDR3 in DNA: TGTGCCAGCAGCTCAGGACAGGACGACCAAGAGACCCAGTACTTC.

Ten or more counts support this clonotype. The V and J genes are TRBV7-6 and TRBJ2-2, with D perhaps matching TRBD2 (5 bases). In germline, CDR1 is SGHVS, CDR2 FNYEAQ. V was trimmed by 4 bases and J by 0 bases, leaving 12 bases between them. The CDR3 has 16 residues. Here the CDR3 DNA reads TGTGCCAGCAGCTCCTCGGGGAGCGCGAACACCGGGGAGCTGTTTTTT. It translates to CASSSSGSANTGELFF.

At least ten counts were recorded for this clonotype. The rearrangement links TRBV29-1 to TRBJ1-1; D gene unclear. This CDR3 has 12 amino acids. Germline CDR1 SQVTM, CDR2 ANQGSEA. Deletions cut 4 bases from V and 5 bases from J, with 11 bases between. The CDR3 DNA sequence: TGCAGCGTTGGCGGCAGCTTTACTGAAGCTTTCTTT. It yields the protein CSVGGSFTEAFF.

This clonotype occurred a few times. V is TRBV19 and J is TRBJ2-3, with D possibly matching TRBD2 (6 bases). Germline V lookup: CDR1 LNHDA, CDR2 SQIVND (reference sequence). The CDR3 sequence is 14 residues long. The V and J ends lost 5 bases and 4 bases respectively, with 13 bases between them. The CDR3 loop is CASSSGGFSDTQYF. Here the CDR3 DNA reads TGTGCCAGTAGTTCAGGAGGGTTCTCAGATACGCAGTATTTT.

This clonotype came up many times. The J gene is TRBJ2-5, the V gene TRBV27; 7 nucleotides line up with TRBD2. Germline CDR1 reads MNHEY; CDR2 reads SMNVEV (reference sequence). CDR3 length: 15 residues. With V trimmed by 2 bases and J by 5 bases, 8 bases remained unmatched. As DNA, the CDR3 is TGTGCCAGCAGTTTAAACCGGGGAGGGATGGAGACCCAGTACTTC. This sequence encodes CASSLNRGGMETQYF.

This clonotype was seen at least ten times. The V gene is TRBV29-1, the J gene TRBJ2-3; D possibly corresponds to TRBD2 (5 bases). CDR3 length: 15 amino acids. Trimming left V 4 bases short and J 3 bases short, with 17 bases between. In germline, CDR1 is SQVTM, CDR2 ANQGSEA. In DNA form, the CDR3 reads TGCAGCGTTGTCAGCGCCACGGGAAGGACAGATACGCAGTATTTT. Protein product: CSVVSATGRTDTQYF.

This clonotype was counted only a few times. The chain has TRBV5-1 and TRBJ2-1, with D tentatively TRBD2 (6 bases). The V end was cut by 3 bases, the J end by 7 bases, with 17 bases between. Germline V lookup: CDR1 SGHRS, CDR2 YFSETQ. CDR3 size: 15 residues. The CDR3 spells CASSSRGGGGNEQFF. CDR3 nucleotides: TGCGCCAGCAGCTCTCGTGGGGGAGGAGGTAATGAGCAGTTCTTC.